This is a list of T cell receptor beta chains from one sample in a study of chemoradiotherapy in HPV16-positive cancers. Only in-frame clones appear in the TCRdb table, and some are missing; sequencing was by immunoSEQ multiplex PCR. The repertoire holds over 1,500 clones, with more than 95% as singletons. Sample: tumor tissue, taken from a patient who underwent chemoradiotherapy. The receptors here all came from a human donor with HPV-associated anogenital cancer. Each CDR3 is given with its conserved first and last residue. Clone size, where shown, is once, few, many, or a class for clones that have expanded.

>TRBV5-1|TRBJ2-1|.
CASSSGLSGGLDEQFF
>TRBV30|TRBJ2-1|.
CAWNQESSYNEQFF
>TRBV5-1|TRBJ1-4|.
CASSLELPGRPNEKLFF
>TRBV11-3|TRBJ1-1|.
CASSLRLNTEAFF
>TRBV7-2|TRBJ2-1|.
CASSLEPGPYNEQFF
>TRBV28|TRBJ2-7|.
CASRPTVSYEQYF
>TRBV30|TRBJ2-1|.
CACGDAPGRKEDNEQFF
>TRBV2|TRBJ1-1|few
CASSEAGQRGTEAFF
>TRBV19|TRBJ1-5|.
CASSRQGASGSQPQHF
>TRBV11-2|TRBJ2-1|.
CASSGSGSMGSEQFF
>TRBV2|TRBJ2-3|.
CASSERGQGDTQYF
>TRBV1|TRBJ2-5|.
CTSSQDLGGDGKTQYF
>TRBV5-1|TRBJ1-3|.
CASSPGGNPSGNTIYF